This is a list of T cell receptor beta chains from one sample in a study of pediatric ulcerative colitis. The data were produced by immunoSEQ multiplex PCR, yet TCRdb's version contains in-frame clones alone and is incomplete. Of about 14,000 clones in the sample, 85% to 90% were seen once. The sample taken for sequencing was blood. The receptor source for this set is a boy under 18 with moderate ulcerative colitis. Each CDR3 is given with its conserved first and last residue. The D gene is left open where the match is weak. The size field is filled for only some rows; it gives once, few, many or a size class.

TRBV11-2,TRBJ1-1,NA,NA,TGTGCCAGCAGCTTAGGTCTGAACACTGAAGCTTTCTTT,CASSLGLNTEAFF
TRBV7-3,TRBJ2-1,NA,NA,TGTGCCAGCAGCCCGGGCGGATATTATTACAATGAGCAGTTCTTC,CASSPGGYYYNEQFF
TRBV18,TRBJ1-2,few,NA,TGTGCCAGCTCACCACGGGACGGATACTACTATGGCTACACCTTC,CASSPRDGYYYGYTF
TRBV7-9,TRBJ2-3,NA,TRBD2,TGTGCCAGCAGCCGTCTAGCGGGGGGCCGCCGTAGCACAGATACGCAGTATTTT,CASSRLAGGRRSTDTQYF
TRBV10-1,TRBJ2-7,few,NA,TGCGCCAGCAGTGAGGACCAGGGGAACTCCCACGAGCAGTACTTC,CASSEDQGNSHEQYF
TRBV7-2,TRBJ2-7,NA,NA,TGTGCCAGCAGCTTAGCGAGGGGGGACGAGCAGTACTTC,CASSLARGDEQYF
TRBV21-1,TRBJ1-1,NA,NA,TGCATGGACAGAGAAGCTTTCTTT,CMDREAFF
TRBV4-1,TRBJ2-1,NA,TRBD2,TGCGCCACCTCCGTTCTAGCGGGAGGGCCCAATGAGCAGTTCTTC,CATSVLAGGPNEQFF
TRBV27,TRBJ2-2,once,TRBD1,TGTGCCAGCAAAATACAGGGGGCGGGGAACACCGGGGAGCTGTTTTTT,CASKIQGAGNTGELFF
TRBV7-6,TRBJ2-3,NA,TRBD2,TGTGCCAGCAGCAGGACTAGCGGGATCACAGATACGCAGTATTTT,CASSRTSGITDTQYF
TRBV4-2,TRBJ2-2,NA,TRBD1,TGTGCCAGCAGCCAAGATCGTAGGGGGCCCGGGGAGCTGTTTTTT,CASSQDRRGPGELFF
TRBV5-1,TRBJ2-3,NA,NA,TGCGCCAGCACCTCCATGCCGGGACACCTCACAGATACGCAGTATTTT,CASTSMPGHLTDTQYF
TRBV5-1,TRBJ2-5,NA,TRBD2,TGCGCCAGCAGCTCGGAAGTGGGAGGGCAAGAGACCCAGTACTTC,CASSSEVGGQETQYF
TRBV28,TRBJ1-2,NA,NA,TGTGCCAGCAGGAATACAGGGTTTGGCTACACCTTC,CASRNTGFGYTF
TRBV2,TRBJ2-1,NA,NA,TGTGCCAGCAGTGAAAGGGGTGGAGAGCAGTTCTTC,CASSERGGEQFF
TRBV14,TRBJ2-7,NA,NA,TGTGCCAGCAGCCAAGACCCAAACACCGAGCAGTACTTC,CASSQDPNTEQYF
TRBV27,TRBJ2-5,NA,NA,TGTGCCAGCAGACCCTTGACAGGCCCACAAGAGACCCAGTACTTC,CASRPLTGPQETQYF
TRBV28,TRBJ1-2,NA,NA,TGTGCCAGCAGTCCCCTGACACGTGGCTACACCTTC,CASSPLTRGYTF
TRBV11-2,TRBJ1-2,once,NA,TGTGCCAGCAGCTTGAGTCAGGCGCCCCGCGGCTACACCTTC,CASSLSQAPRGYTF
TRBV7-9,TRBJ2-2,NA,TRBD2,TGTGCCAGCAGCGTCCAGGGACTAGCGGACACCGGGGAGCTGTTTTTT,CASSVQGLADTGELFF
TRBV30,TRBJ2-1,NA,NA,TGTGCCTGGAGTGTATCTAGCCGATCGTTCTTC,CAWSVSSRSFF
TRBV6-1,TRBJ1-3,NA,NA,TGTGCCAGCAGTGATTACACCGGAAACACCATATATTTT,CASSDYTGNTIYF
TRBV4-1,TRBJ2-7,once,TRBD1,TGCGCCAGCAGCCGGTCCGGGACAGGGGATTACGAGCAGTACTTC,CASSRSGTGDYEQYF
TRBV5-4,TRBJ2-5,NA,NA,TGTGCCAGCAGCCCGGAAGCCACTAGCCTGGAGACCCAGTACTTC,CASSPEATSLETQYF
TRBV5-1,TRBJ2-6,NA,NA,TGCGCCAGCAGCTTGGAAGAGGGTCCCTCTGGGGCCAACGTCCTGACTTTC,CASSLEEGPSGANVLTF
TRBV18,TRBJ2-6,NA,NA,TGTGCCAGCTCACGCCTAACACAGGGCCTCAGCTCTGGGGCCAACGTCCTGACTTTC,CASSRLTQGLSSGANVLTF
TRBV5-8,TRBJ1-3,NA,NA,TGTGCCAGCAGCTTCGAGGGGAGGCCTGGAAACACCATATATTTT,CASSFEGRPGNTIYF
TRBV10-3,TRBJ2-1,NA,TRBD1,TGTGCCATCAGTGGACCGGGACAGGGACAGTACAATGAGCAGTTCTTC,CAISGPGQGQYNEQFF
TRBV19,TRBJ2-2,NA,NA,TGTGCCAGTAAACAGACGAACACCGGGGAGCTGTTTTTT,CASKQTNTGELFF
TRBV23-1,TRBJ1-4,NA,NA,TGCGCCAGCTCCTCCCAGCCCACAACTAATGAAAAACTGTTTTTT,CASSSQPTTNEKLFF
TRBV27,TRBJ2-3,NA,NA,TGTGCCAGCAGTCAGTATACCACAGATACGCAGTATTTT,CASSQYTTDTQYF
TRBV7-2,TRBJ1-2,NA,NA,TGTGCCAGCACCACTAGGGGGACGGAATTTAACTATGGCTACACCTTC,CASTTRGTEFNYGYTF
TRBV7-9,TRBJ2-7,few,NA,TGTGCCAGCAGCCCCCCTTCCGGGACCTACGAGCAGTACTTC,CASSPPSGTYEQYF
TRBV28,TRBJ1-5,few,NA,TGTGCCAGCAGTTTCATGGGGCGCAGCAATCAGCCCCAGCATTTT,CASSFMGRSNQPQHF
TRBV27,TRBJ2-1,NA,NA,TGTGCCAGCAGCTCCGGTACCGTGTACAATGAGCAGTTCTTC,CASSSGTVYNEQFF
TRBV7-9,TRBJ2-7,NA,NA,TGTGCCAGCAGCTTAGAGGGCAGCTTAGACCCCTACGAGCAGTACTTC,CASSLEGSLDPYEQYF
TRBV2,TRBJ2-1,NA,TRBD2,TGTGCCAGCAGTGGACGGCGGGAGAGCTCCTACAATGAGCAGTTCTTC,CASSGRRESSYNEQFF
TRBV19,TRBJ1-2,NA,NA,TGTGCCAGTGCACAAAAGGGACAAATCTATGGCTACACCTTC,CASAQKGQIYGYTF
TRBV10-3,TRBJ1-5,NA,NA,TGTGCCATCAGTGAAGGACTCCGCTACGCCCAGCATTTT,CAISEGLRYAQHF
TRBV7-8,TRBJ1-2,NA,NA,TGTGCCAGCAGCTTAGGGTGGGGGTCGCTACTAAGTTTCGATGGCTACACCTTC,CASSLGWGSLLSFDGYTF
TRBV28,TRBJ2-1,NA,NA,TGTGCCAGCAGTCCCTCCAGGTATGAGCAGTTCTTC,CASSPSRYEQFF
TRBV6-5,TRBJ2-5,NA,TRBD2,TGTGCCAGCAGTTCCACGGGGGGAGGGGAGACCCAGTACTTC,CASSSTGGGETQYF
TRBV28,TRBJ1-5,NA,NA,TGTGCCAGCAGTAACTGGAGCGGTAGCAATCAGCCCCAGCATTTT,CASSNWSGSNQPQHF
TRBV14,TRBJ2-3,NA,NA,TGTGCCAGCAGCCAAGGAGCGCTGGCAGATACGCAGTATTTT,CASSQGALADTQYF
TRBV28,TRBJ2-5,NA,TRBD2,TGTGCCAGCAGTATCCGGGGGGAACAAGAGACCCAGTACTTC,CASSIRGEQETQYF